This T cell receptor (beta chain) appears in the sequencing data of a study of blood T cell repertoires in COVID-19. Across the whole study: Samples came from the United States, Italy and Spain, spanning acute and convalescent COVID-19. PBMCs, B-cell-depleted T cells, or T cells were the source of the cDNA or gDNA that made up the material.

CDR3 length: 17 amino acids. The germline V gene has CDR1 SGHVS and CDR2 FQNEAQ. Unmatched junction bases numbered 7, after V lost 1 base and J lost 1 base. The authors' processing: Reference gene primer amplification yielded estimated nucleated cell counts. The repertoire was sequenced with immunoSEQ multiplex PCR; TCRdb's copy has only in-frame clones and lacks some. That table supplies the V and J calls and clone size; D and trimming were determined from the DNA. The sample lists around 120,000 clones; about four fifths were seen once. Sample: peripheral blood. This receptor was taken from a man between 65 and 85 years old with acute or convalescent COVID-19. This rearrangement joins TRBV7-8 to TRBJ1-3, with TRBD1 matching over 7 bases. DNA for the CDR3: TGTGCCAGCAGCTTAGAGAATTACAGGGGTTCTGGAAACACCATATATTTT. Residues: CASSLENYRGSGNTIYF. The full variable domain, rest sourced from reference TRBV7-8 and TRBJ1-3, is GAGVSQSPRYKVAKRGQDVALRCDPISGHVSLFWYQQALGQGPEFLTYFQNEAQLDKSGLPSDRFFAERPEGSVSTLKIQRTQQEDSAVYLCASSLENYRGSGNTIYFGEGSWLTVV.